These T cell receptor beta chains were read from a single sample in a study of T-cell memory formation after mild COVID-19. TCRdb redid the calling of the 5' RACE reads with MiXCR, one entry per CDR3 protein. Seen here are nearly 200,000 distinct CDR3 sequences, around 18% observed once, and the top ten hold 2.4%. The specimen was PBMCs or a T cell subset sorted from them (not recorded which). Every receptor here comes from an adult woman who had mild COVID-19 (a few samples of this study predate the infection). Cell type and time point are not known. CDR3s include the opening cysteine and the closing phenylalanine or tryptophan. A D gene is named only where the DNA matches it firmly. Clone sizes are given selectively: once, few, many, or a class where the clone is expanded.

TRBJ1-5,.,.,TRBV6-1,CASSGQDNSNQPQHF,TGTGCCAGCAGTGGACAGGATAATAGCAATCAGCCCCAGCATTTT
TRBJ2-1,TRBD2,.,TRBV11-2,CAVAWGWTSGGNEQFF,TGTGCCGTAGCCTGGGGTTGGACTAGCGGGGGTAATGAGCAGTTCTTC
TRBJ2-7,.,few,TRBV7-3,CASSLAHDYEQYF,TGTGCCAGCAGCTTGGCCCACGACTACGAGCAGTACTTC
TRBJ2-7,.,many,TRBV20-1,CSARDNQQVWYEQYF,TGCAGTGCTAGAGATAATCAGCAGGTCTGGTACGAGCAGTACTTC
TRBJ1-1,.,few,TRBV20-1,CSARSIRNTEAFF,TGCAGTGCTAGATCCATCCGCAACACTGAAGCTTTCTTT
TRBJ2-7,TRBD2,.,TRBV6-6,CASNLSGGRYEQYF,TGTGCCAGCAATCTGTCGGGGGGACGCTACGAGCAGTACTTC
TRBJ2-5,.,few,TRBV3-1,CASSQILQTQYF,TGTGCCAGCAGCCAAATCTTGCAGACCCAGTACTTC
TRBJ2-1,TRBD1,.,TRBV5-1,CASSLGDSTYNEQFF,TGCGCCAGCAGCTTGGGGGACAGCACCTACAATGAGCAGTTCTTC
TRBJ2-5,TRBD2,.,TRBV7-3,CASSLGGRAGETQYF,TGTGCCAGCAGCTTAGGCGGGAGGGCCGGGGAGACCCAGTACTTC
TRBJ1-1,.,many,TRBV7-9,CASRDADRTAFF,TGTGCCAGCAGGGATGCGGACAGAACAGCTTTCTTT
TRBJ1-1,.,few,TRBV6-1,CASSGAVRSTEAFF,TGTGCCAGCAGTGGGGCCGTCCGGAGCACTGAAGCTTTCTTT
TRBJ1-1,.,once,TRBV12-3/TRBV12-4,CASSAPPVGNTEAFF,TGTGCCAGCAGTGCCCCCCCGGTGGGGAACACTGAAGCTTTCTTT
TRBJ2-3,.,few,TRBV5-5,CASILGNTDTQYF,TGTGCCAGCATCCTCGGGAACACAGATACGCAGTATTTT
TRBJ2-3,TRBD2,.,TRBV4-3,CASSQDPLAGSTDTQYF,TGCGCCAGCAGCCAAGACCCGCTAGCGGGGAGCACAGATACGCAGTATTTT
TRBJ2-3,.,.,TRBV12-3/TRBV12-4,CASNLDRSTDTQYF,TGTGCCAGCAACTTAGACAGGAGCACAGATACGCAGTATTTT
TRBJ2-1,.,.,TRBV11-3,CASSRTTSSYNEQFF,TGTGCCAGCAGCCGGACCACAAGCTCCTACAATGAGCAGTTCTTC
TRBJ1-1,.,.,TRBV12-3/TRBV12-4,CASSLWTAHMNTEAFF,TGTGCCAGCAGTCTCTGGACGGCGCACATGAACACTGAAGCTTTCTTT
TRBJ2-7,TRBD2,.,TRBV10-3,CAITPGSGRSYEQYF,TGTGCCATCACCCCGGGTAGCGGGCGTTCCTACGAGCAGTACTTC
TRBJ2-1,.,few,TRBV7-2,CASSLEWRAEQFF,TGTGCCAGCAGCTTAGAATGGAGAGCTGAGCAGTTCTTC
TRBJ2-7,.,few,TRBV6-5,CASSLSLTYEQYF,TGTGCCAGCAGTCTTTCACTAACCTACGAGCAGTACTTC
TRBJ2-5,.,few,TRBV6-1,CASSSTGRQETQYF,TGTGCCAGCAGCTCCACAGGACGGCAAGAGACCCAGTACTTC
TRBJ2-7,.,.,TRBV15,CATSRERTLYEQYF,TGTGCCACCAGCAGAGAACGGACTCTCTACGAGCAGTACTTC
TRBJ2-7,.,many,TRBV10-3,CAISEGRDYEQYF,TGTGCCATCAGTGAGGGCAGGGACTACGAGCAGTACTTC
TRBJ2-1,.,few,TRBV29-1,CSVDRGVPLDNEQFF,TGCAGCGTTGACCGGGGAGTGCCCCTAGACAATGAGCAGTTCTTC
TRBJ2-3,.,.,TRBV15,CATSTPFGYTQYF,TGTGCCACCAGCACCCCTTTCGGGTATACGCAGTATTTT
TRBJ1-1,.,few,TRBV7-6,CASSHGTNTEAFF,TGTGCCAGCAGCCATGGGACTAACACTGAAGCTTTCTTT
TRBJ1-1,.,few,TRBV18,CASSPEQNTEAFF,TGTGCCAGCTCACCAGAACAGAACACTGAAGCTTTCTTT
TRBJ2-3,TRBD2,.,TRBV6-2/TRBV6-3,CASSSLAAQEDTQYF,TGTGCCAGCAGTTCGCTAGCGGCTCAAGAAGATACGCAGTATTTT
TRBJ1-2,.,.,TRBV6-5,CASSLRAGGEGYGYTF,TGTGCCAGCAGTCTAAGGGCGGGGGGCGAGGGATATGGCTACACCTTC
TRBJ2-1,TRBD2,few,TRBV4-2,CASSQGGGASRTAEQFF,TGTGCCAGCAGCCAAGGGGGAGGGGCTAGCCGAACCGCGGAGCAGTTCTTC
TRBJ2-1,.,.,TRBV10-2,CASRLGSLGSEQFF,TGCGCCAGCAGACTAGGCAGCCTAGGTAGTGAGCAGTTCTTC
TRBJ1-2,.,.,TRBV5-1,CASSLDRGTDYGYTF,TGCGCCAGCAGCTTGGACCGGGGGACTGACTATGGCTACACCTTC
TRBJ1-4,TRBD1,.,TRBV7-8,CASSLGTGADTEKLFF,TGTGCCAGCAGCTTGGGGACAGGGGCGGATACAGAAAAACTGTTTTTT
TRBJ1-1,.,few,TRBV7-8,CASRSSTGFKTEAFF,TGTGCCAGCAGGTCGAGCACAGGGTTTAAGACTGAAGCTTTCTTT
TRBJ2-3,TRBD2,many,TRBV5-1,CASSLGLAGASTDTQYF,TGCGCCAGCAGCCTGGGACTAGCGGGAGCTAGCACAGATACGCAGTATTTT
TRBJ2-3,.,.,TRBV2,CASQRAGTDTQYF,TGTGCCAGCCAGCGGGCCGGCACAGATACGCAGTATTTT
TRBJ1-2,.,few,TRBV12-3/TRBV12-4,CASSLGHQRTGYTF,TGTGCCAGCAGTTTAGGGCACCAAAGGACTGGCTACACCTTC
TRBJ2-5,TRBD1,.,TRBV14,CASSPLGTGLQETQYF,TGTGCCAGCAGCCCCCTAGGGACAGGGCTACAAGAGACCCAGTACTTC
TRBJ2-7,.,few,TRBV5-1,CASSLGGHRSSYEQYF,TGCGCCAGCAGCTTAGGAGGCCACAGGAGCTCCTACGAGCAGTACTTC
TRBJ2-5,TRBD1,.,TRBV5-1,CASSYGTGVETQYF,TGCGCCAGCAGCTACGGGACAGGTGTGGAGACCCAGTACTTC